This TCR beta chain comes out of a study of identical twins. Study-level results: The authors drew conclusions from cross-sectional statistical analysis rather than following the same donors. Diverse VJ usage suggested most zero-insertion clonotypes were not invariant T cells.

Template switching added a universal primer binding site, and final cDNA carried unique molecular identifiers. TCRdb analysed the 5' RACE reads with MiXCR anew, one entry per CDR3 protein. This sample has some 500,000 distinct CDR3 sequences, with around 14% found just once. This clonotype was observed a handful of times. What it binds is not known. The V end was cut by 0 bases, the J end by 6 bases, with 8 bases between. The CDR3 contains 14 residues. Looked up from germline, CDR1 is MGHRA and CDR2 is YSYEKL. This sample also belongs to another study, concerning yellow fever vaccine responses in identical twins.

This chain connects TRBV4-1 to TRBJ2-2, with D unresolved. Sequencing input: CD4+ T cells sorted from blood. The TCR was taken from a woman under 30 in good health. The CDR3, as DNA: TGCGCCAGCAGCCAAGATCACGGGTCCGGGGAGCTGTTTTTT. This translates into CASSQDHGSGELFF.